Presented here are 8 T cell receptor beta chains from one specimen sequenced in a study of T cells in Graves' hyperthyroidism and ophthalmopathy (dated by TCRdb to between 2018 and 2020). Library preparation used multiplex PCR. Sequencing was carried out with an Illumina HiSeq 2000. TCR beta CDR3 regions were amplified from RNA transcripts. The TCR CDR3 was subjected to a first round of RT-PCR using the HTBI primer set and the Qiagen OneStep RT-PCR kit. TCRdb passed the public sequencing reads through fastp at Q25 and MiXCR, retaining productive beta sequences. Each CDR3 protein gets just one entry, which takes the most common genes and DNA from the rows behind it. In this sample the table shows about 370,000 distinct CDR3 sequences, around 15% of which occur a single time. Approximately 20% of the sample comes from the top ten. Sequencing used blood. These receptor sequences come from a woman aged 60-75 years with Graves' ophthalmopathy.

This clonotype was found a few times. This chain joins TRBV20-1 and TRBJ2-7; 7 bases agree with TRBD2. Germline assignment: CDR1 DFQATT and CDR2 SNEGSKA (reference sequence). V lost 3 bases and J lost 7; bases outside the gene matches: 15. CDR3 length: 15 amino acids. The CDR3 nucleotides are TGCAGTGCTAGGGGGCTAGCGGACCAAGGTTGGGAGCAGTACTTC. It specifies CSARGLADQGWEQYF.

In nucleotides, the CDR3 is TGCAGTGCGAAGGATGGACTAGCGGGAGGTTACGGGGGTGGCACAGATACGCAGTATTTT. Its translation is CSAKDGLAGGYGGGTDTQYF. The J gene is TRBJ2-3, the V gene TRBV20-1; 14 nucleotides match TRBD2. Germline CDR1 DFQATT, CDR2 SNEGSKA (reference sequence). This CDR3 is built from 20 residues. V dropped 6 bases and J dropped 1; count of bases not matched to a gene: 18.

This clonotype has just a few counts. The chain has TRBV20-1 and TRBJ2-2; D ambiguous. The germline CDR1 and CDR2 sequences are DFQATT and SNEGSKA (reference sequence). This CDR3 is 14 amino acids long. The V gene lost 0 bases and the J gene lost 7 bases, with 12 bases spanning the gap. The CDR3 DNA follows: TGCAGTGCTAGAGATGTGAATCCAAGCGGGGAGCTGTTTTTT. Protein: CSARDVNPSGELFF.

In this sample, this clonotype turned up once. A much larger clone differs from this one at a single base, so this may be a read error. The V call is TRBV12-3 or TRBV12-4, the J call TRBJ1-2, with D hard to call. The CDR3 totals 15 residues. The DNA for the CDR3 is TGTGCCAGCAGCTCAACTCAGGTGCTTAAACATGGCTGCACCTTC. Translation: CASSSTQVLKHGCTF.

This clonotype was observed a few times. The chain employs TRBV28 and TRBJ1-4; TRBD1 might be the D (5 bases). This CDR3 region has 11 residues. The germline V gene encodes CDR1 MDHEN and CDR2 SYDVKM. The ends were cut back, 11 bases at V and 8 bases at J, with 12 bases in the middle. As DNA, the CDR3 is TGTGCCCTACAGGTTGGAGAAAAACTGTTTTTT. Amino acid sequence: CALQVGEKLFF.

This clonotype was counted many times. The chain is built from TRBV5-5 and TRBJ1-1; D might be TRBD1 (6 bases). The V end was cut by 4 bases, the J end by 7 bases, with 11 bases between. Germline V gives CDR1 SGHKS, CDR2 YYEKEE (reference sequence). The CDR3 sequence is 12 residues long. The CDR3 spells CASSMGAVEAFF. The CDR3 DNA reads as TGTGCCAGCAGCATGGGGGCCGTTGAAGCTTTCTTT.

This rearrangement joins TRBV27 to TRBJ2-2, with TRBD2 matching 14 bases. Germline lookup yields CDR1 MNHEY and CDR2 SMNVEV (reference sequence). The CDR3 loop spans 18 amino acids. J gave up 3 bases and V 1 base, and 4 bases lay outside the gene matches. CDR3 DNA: TGTGCCAGCAGTTTATTCGCGACTAGCGGGAGGGACACCGGGGAGCTGTTTTTT. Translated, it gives CASSLFATSGRDTGELFF.

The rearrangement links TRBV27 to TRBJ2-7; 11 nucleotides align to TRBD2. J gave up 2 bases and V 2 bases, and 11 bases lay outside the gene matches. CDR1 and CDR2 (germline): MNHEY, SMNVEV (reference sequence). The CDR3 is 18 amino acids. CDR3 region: CASSLIHPGLADTYEQYF. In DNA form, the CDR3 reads TGTGCCAGCAGTTTAATCCATCCGGGACTAGCGGATACCTACGAGCAGTACTTC.